Shown below are 24 T cell receptor beta chains from a single sample sequenced in a study of blood T cell repertoires in COVID-19. Sequenced by immunoSEQ multiplex PCR; TCRdb stores in-frame clones only, minus some. The repertoire holds around 300,000 clones, with almost 90% as singletons. The sample was PBMCs or T cells enriched from blood (not recorded which). The origin of the receptors is a woman aged 18-30 years with acute COVID-19.

This clone has just one count. The chain couples TRBV25-1 to TRBJ1-3; maybe TRBD1 (5 bases). The CDR3 runs 16 residues. Germline CDR1 and CDR2: MGHDK and SYGVNS. The V and J ends lost 1 base and 0 bases respectively, with 10 bases between them. The CDR3 region is CASSESGRASGNTIYF. In DNA, the CDR3 is TGTGCCAGCAGTGAATCCGGCAGGGCCTCTGGAAACACCATATATTTT.

This rearrangement joins TRBV19 to TRBJ1-5; no clear D gene. The CDR3 runs to 16 residues. From germline, CDR1 is LNHDA and CDR2 SQIVND (reference sequence). Trimming left V 2 bases short and J 2 bases short, with 13 bases between. This chain's CDR3 is CASSIRSGKGNQPQHF. The CDR3 region has the DNA TGTGCCAGTAGTATACGCTCCGGGAAGGGCAATCAGCCCCAGCATTTT.

The sample holds a few counts of this clone. CDR3 residues: CASSRTEAYGYTF. The CDR3 coding sequence is TGTGCCAGCAGTCGGACAGAAGCGTATGGCTACACCTTC. The V call is TRBV27, the J call TRBJ1-2; D might be TRBD1 (6 bases). The CDR3 length is 13 residues. CDR1 MNHEY and CDR2 SMNVEV come from the germline V gene (reference sequence). The V gene lost 5 bases and the J gene lost 5 bases, with 12 bases spanning the gap.

The chain is built from TRBV6-5 and TRBJ1-2; maybe TRBD1 (6 bases). Germline assignment: CDR1 MNHEY and CDR2 SVGAGI. V shed 4 bases and J shed 8 bases, with 20 bases lying between them. The CDR3 has 15 residues. CDR3 bases: TGTGCCAGCAGTTCGGCCACAGGGAGCGGCGGAGGCTACACCTTC. It is translated as CASSSATGSGGGYTF.

J is TRBJ2-7 and V is TRBV5-1, with 7 bases matching TRBD2. The CDR3 spans 15 residues. V shed 0 bases and J 4 bases; nucleotides not matched to a gene: 7. Germline CDR1 SGHRS, CDR2 YFSETQ. The CDR3 nucleotides are TGCGCCAGCAGCTTGGAAGATCGCGGGGGTTACGAGCAGTACTTC. Its protein is CASSLEDRGGYEQYF.

V is TRBV4-2 and J is TRBJ1-4; D remains unclear. The CDR3 has 18 amino acids. The germline gives CDR1 LGHNA, CDR2 YNFKEQ. V lost 0 bases, J lost 0 bases, and 14 bases lay in between. CDR3 in DNA: TGTGCCAGCAGCCAAGAATCCCATGCACGAGCAACTAATGAAAAACTGTTTTTT. Protein: CASSQESHARATNEKLFF.

Only one count was recorded for this clone. V usage is TRBV19 and J usage is TRBJ2-3; D possibly corresponds to TRBD2 (5 bases). This CDR3 region has 16 residues. The germline V gene encodes CDR1 LNHDA and CDR2 SQIVND (reference sequence). The ends were cut back, 2 bases at V and 1 base at J, with 13 bases in the middle. The CDR3 sequence: CASSIIGRDGTDTQYF. The CDR3 DNA follows: TGTGCCAGTAGTATAATTGGTCGGGATGGCACAGATACGCAGTATTTT.

This clone has a handful of counts. The chain uses TRBV6-2 or TRBV6-3 and TRBJ2-7; 11 nucleotides align to TRBD1. Germline V CDR1 and CDR2: MNHEY, SVGEGT. Trimming took 0 bases from V and 4 from J; bases not matched to a gene: 2. This CDR3 comprises 15 residues. This CDR3 reads CASSYSGTGGYEQYF. CDR3 nucleotides: TGTGCCAGCAGTTACTCGGGGACAGGGGGTTACGAGCAGTACTTC.

The rearrangement links TRBV18 to TRBJ1-1, with D possibly matching TRBD1 (5 bases). The CDR3 loop spans 14 amino acids. Trimming pared 4 bases from V and 4 bases from J, leaving 13 bases between. Germline lookup yields CDR1 KGHSH and CDR2 LQKENI. CDR3 protein: CASSREGVGTEAFF. The CDR3 coding sequence is TGTGCCAGCTCACGGGAAGGGGTAGGCACTGAAGCTTTCTTT.

This chain uses TRBV30 with TRBJ1-2; D unclear. V lost 0 bases, J lost 3 bases, and 5 bases lay in between. CDR1 is GTSNPN and CDR2 is SVGIG in the germline V gene (reference sequence). This CDR3 has 12 residues. CDR3 residues: CAWSVEYYGYTF. The DNA of the CDR3 is TGTGCCTGGAGTGTAGAGTACTATGGCTACACCTTC.

The chain couples TRBV7-3 to TRBJ1-1; D unclear. CDR3 length: 15 amino acids. Between the trimmed V and J ends, which lost 3 bases and 1 base, there was a span of 12 bases. Germline values: CDR1 SGHTA, CDR2 FQGTGA. This CDR3 is CASSFLRLQNTEAFF. The CDR3 DNA reads TGTGCCAGCAGCTTTTTGCGGCTCCAGAACACTGAAGCTTTCTTT.

In this sample, this clone turned up a few times. The chain joins TRBV6-4 to TRBJ2-1; TRBD2 aligns across 7 bases. Germline trimming cut 2 bases from V and 4 bases from J; bases unmatched to any gene: 8. CDR3 length: 16 amino acids. Germline V gives CDR1 MRHNA, CDR2 SNTAGT. DNA for the CDR3: TGTGCCAGCAGTGACGGGGCGGCGGGGGATTACAATGAGCAGTTCTTC. This sequence encodes CASSDGAAGDYNEQFF.

The chain joins TRBV7-8 to TRBJ2-3, with 13 bases aligning to TRBD2. Looked up from germline, CDR1 is SGHVS and CDR2 is FQNEAQ. V lost 11 bases to trimming and J lost 6 bases; unmatched junction nucleotides: 5. The CDR3 has 13 amino acids. CDR3 nucleotides: TGTGCCGGCGGGACTAGCGGGACGGATACGCAGTATTTT. Translation: CAGGTSGTDTQYF.

The chain uses TRBV27 and TRBJ2-7, with D perhaps TRBD2 (6 bases). V was clipped by 4 bases and J by 2 bases, with 12 bases between them. CDR1 is MNHEY and CDR2 is SMNVEV in the germline V gene (reference sequence). The CDR3 consists of 14 residues. The CDR3 coding sequence is TGTGCCAGCAGTTCCGCGCGGGGCACCTACGAGCAGTACTTC. It specifies CASSSARGTYEQYF.

V and J are TRBV5-1 and TRBJ2-1, with 10 bases identical to TRBD1. The J segment lost 8 bases and the V segment lost 5 bases, leaving 7 bases of the junction unmatched. Germline-derived CDR1 and CDR2 are SGHRS and YFSETQ. The CDR3 is 14 amino acids. The CDR3 DNA is TGCGCCAGCAGACCGGGACAGGGGCCCTATGAGCAGTTCTTC. Translation: CASRPGQGPYEQFF.

The chain uses TRBV27 and TRBJ1-5; perhaps TRBD1 as D (6 bases). Germline V gene data show CDR1 as MNHEY and CDR2 as SMNVEV (reference sequence). The CDR3 runs 14 residues. The V and J ends lost 5 bases and 1 base respectively, with 9 bases between them. CDR3 DNA sequence: TGTGCCAGCAGTCGGGACACGAGCAATCAGCCCCAGCATTTT. Protein sequence: CASSRDTSNQPQHF.

V is TRBV4-2 and J is TRBJ2-1, with D uncertain. The length of the CDR3 is 13 residues. The germline gives CDR1 LGHNA, CDR2 YNFKEQ. Trimming pared 0 bases from V and 8 bases from J, leaving 8 bases between. The CDR3 nucleotides read TGTGCCAGCAGCCAAGATACTCGGGATGAGCAGTTCTTC. It codes for CASSQDTRDEQFF.

The chain carries TRBV5-1 and TRBJ1-4; the D is unclear. In germline, CDR1 is SGHRS, CDR2 YFSETQ. The ends were cut back, 0 bases at V and 0 bases at J, with 3 bases in the middle. This CDR3 is built from 14 residues. The CDR3 reads CASSLASTNEKLFF. In nucleotides, the CDR3 is TGCGCCAGCAGCTTGGCGTCAACTAATGAAAAACTGTTTTTT.

J is TRBJ2-3 and V is TRBV5-4; TRBD2 aligns across 10 bases. CDR3 length: 16 residues. V shed 4 bases and J 0 bases; nucleotides not matched to a gene: 5. Germline CDR1 SGHNT, CDR2 YYREEE (reference sequence). Written as DNA, the CDR3 is TGTGCCAGCAGCACCGGACTAGCGGTTAGCACAGATACGCAGTATTTT. Protein sequence: CASSTGLAVSTDTQYF.

The J gene is TRBJ1-2, the V gene TRBV6-5; 8 bases line up with TRBD1. The germline CDR1 and CDR2 sequences are MNHEY and SVGAGI. The V and J ends lost 3 bases and 8 bases, in that order; junction bases with no gene match: 8. This CDR3 spans 14 amino acids. The CDR3 reads CASSYGRQGSGYTF. As DNA, the CDR3 is TGTGCCAGCAGTTATGGAAGACAGGGGAGCGGCTACACCTTC.

V is TRBV6-5 and J is TRBJ1-5; 9 nucleotides line up with TRBD1. Germline CDR1 reads MNHEY; CDR2 reads SVGAGI. The ends lost 6 bases at V and 10 bases at J; junction bases unmatched: 7. This CDR3 contains 13 residues. The CDR3 here is CASSKTGGVPQHF. CDR3 nucleotides: TGTGCCAGCAGCAAGACAGGGGGTGTACCCCAGCATTTT.

The rearrangement joins TRBV9 to TRBJ2-2, with 7 bases matching TRBD1. The germline gives CDR1 SGDLS, CDR2 YYNGEE. The CDR3 spans 13 residues. Germline trimming cut 4 bases from V and 7 bases from J; bases unmatched to any gene: 4. The CDR3 DNA follows: TGTGCCAGCAGCACCAACAGGGGCGGGGAGCTGTTTTTT. Its protein is CASSTNRGGELFF.

This clone was seen a handful of times. As DNA, the CDR3 is TGTGCCTGGAGTCCAGGGGGGTGGCAGCCCCAGCATTTT. Translating gives CAWSPGGWQPQHF. The chain couples TRBV30 to TRBJ1-5; 7 bases match TRBD1. Germline trimming cut 2 bases from V and 7 bases from J; bases unmatched to any gene: 5. The CDR3 covers 13 residues. From germline, CDR1 is GTSNPN and CDR2 SVGIG (reference sequence).

The V and J genes are TRBV7-3 and TRBJ1-2, with 9 nucleotides matching TRBD1. Trimming removed 0 bases from V and 6 bases from J; junction bases left unmatched: 5. The CDR3 totals 15 residues. Germline V lookup: CDR1 SGHTA, CDR2 FQGTGA. The CDR3 here is CASSLTPGQGNGYTF. For the CDR3, the DNA is TGTGCCAGCAGCTTAACCCCGGGACAGGGAAATGGCTACACCTTC.